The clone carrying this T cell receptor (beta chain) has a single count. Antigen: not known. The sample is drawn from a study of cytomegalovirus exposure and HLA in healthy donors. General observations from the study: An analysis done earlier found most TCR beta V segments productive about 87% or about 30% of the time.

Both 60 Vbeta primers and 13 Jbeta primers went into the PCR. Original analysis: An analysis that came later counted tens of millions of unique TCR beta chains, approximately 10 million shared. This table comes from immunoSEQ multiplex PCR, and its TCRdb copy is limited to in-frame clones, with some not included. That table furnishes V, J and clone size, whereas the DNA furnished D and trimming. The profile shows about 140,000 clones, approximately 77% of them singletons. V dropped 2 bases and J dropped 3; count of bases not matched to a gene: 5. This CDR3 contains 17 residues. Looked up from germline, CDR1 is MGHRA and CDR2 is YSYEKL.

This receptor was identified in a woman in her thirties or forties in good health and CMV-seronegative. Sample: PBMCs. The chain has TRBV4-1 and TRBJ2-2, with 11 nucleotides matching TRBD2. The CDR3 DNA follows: TGCGCCAGCAGCCAACCAACTAGCGGGGGCTACACCGGGGAGCTGTTTTTT. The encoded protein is CASSQPTSGGYTGELFF.